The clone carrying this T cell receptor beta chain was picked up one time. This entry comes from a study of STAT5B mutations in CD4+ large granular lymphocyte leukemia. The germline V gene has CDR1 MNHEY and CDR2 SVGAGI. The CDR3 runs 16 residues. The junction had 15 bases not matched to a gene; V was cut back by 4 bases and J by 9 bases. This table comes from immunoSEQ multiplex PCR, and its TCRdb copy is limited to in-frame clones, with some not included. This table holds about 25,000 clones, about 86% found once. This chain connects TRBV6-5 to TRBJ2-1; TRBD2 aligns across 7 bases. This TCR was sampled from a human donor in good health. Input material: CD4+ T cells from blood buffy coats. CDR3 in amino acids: CASSSAAGVPKGEQFF. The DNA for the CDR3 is TGTGCCAGCAGTTCCGCGGCGGGGGTTCCTAAGGGTGAGCAGTTCTTC.